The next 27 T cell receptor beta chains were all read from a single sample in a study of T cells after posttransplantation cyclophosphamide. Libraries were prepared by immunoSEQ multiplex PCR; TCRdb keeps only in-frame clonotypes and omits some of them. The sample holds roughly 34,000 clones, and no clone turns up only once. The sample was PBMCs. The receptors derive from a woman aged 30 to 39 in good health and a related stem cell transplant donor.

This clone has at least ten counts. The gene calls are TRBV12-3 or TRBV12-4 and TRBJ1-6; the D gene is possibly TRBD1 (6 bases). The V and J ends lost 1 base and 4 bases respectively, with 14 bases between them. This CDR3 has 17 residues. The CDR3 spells CASSLEVGGAYNSPLHF. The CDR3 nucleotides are TGTGCCAGCAGTTTAGAGGTGGGGGGGGCGTATAATTCACCCCTCCACTTT.

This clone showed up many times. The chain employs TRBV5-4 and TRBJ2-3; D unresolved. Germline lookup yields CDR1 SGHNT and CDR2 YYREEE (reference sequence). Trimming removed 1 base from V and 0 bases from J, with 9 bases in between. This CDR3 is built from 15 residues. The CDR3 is CASSLSGRSTDTQYF. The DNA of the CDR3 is TGTGCCAGCAGCTTGTCTGGCAGAAGCACAGATACGCAGTATTTT.

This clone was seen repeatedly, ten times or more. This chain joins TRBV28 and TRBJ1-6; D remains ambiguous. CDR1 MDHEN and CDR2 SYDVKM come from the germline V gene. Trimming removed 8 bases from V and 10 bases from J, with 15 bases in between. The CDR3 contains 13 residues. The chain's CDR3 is CASGLQVRSPLHF. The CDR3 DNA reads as TGTGCCAGCGGGCTTCAAGTTCGGTCACCCCTCCACTTT.

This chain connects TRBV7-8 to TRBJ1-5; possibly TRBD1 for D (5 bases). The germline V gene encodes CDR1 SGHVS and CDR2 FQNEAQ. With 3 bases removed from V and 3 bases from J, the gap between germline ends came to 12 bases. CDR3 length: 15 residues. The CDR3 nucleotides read TGTGCCAGCAGCTTCCGCAGGGCAAACAATCAGCCCCAGCATTTT. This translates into CASSFRRANNQPQHF.

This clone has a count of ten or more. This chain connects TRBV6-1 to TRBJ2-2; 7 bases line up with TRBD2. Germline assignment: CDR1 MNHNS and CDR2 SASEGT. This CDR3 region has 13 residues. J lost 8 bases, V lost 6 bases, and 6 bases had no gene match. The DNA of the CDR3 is TGTGCCAGCAGAACACTAGCGACAGGGGAGCTGTTTTTT. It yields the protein CASRTLATGELFF.

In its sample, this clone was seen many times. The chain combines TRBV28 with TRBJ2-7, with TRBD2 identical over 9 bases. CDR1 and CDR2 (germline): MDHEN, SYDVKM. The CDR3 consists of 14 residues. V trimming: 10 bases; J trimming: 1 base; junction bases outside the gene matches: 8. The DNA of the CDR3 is TGTGCCACGGATAGCGGGGGCGTTTCCTACGAGCAGTACTTC. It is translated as CATDSGGVSYEQYF.

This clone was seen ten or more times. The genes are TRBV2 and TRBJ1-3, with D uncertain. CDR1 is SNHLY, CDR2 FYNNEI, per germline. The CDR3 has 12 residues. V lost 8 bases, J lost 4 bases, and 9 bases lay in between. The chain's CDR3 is CASSLQGNTIYF. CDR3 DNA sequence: TGTGCCAGCTCGCTACAGGGAAACACCATATATTTT.

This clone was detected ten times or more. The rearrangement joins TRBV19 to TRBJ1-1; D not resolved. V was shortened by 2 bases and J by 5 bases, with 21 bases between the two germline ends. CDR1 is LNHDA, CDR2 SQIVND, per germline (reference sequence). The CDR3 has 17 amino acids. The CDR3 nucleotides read TGTGCCAGTAGTATACAAGGGTTGCGGGCTTGGGAAACTGAAGCTTTCTTT. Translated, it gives CASSIQGLRAWETEAFF.

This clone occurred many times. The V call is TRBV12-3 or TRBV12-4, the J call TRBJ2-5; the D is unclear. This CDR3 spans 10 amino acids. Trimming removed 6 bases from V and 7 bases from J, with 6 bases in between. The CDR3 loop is CASSGGTQYF. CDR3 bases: TGTGCCAGCAGCGGCGGGACCCAGTACTTC.

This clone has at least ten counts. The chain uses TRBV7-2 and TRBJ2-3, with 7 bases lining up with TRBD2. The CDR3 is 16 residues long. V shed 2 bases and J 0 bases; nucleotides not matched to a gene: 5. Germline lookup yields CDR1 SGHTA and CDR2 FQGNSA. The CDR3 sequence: CASSLLADTSTDTQYF. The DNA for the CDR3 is TGTGCCAGCAGCTTACTAGCGGATACTAGCACAGATACGCAGTATTTT.

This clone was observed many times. The CDR3 DNA follows: TGTGCCAGCAGCTTAAGACAGGGGGCCTTAACCTACGAGCAGTACTTC. Its protein is CASSLRQGALTYEQYF. The J gene is TRBJ2-7, the V gene TRBV11-2; TRBD1 matches at 10 bases. This CDR3 region has 16 residues. The germline CDR1 and CDR2 sequences are SGHAT and FQNNGV. V gave up 2 bases and J gave up 2 bases; unmatched junction bases: 6.

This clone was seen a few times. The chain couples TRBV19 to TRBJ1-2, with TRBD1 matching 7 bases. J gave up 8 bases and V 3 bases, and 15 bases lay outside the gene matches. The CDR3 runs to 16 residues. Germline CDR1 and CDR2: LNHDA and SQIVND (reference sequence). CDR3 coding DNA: TGTGCCAGTAGTATTCTTTCGGGTCAGGGGACAGAAGGCTACACCTTC. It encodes CASSILSGQGTEGYTF.

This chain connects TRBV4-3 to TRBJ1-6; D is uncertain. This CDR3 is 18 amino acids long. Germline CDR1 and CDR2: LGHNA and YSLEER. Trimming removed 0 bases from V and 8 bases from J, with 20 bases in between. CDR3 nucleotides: TGCGCCAGCAGCCAAGACGGGGTTTCAGGTTTCGGGTATTCACCCCTCCACTTT. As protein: CASSQDGVSGFGYSPLHF.

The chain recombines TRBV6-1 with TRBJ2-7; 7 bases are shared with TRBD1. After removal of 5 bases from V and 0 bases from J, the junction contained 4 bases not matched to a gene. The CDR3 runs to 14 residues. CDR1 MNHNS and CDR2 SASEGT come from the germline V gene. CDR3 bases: TGTGCCAGCAGTCCCCGGACAGGCTCCTACGAGCAGTACTTC. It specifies CASSPRTGSYEQYF.

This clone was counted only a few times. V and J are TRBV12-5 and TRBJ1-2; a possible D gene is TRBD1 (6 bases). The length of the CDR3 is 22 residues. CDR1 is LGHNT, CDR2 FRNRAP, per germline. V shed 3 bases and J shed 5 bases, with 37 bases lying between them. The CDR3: CASGLRSLPLFGTRMENYGYTF. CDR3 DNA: TGTGCTAGTGGTTTACGAAGTTTACCGCTGTTCGGGACAAGGATGGAAAATTATGGCTACACCTTC.

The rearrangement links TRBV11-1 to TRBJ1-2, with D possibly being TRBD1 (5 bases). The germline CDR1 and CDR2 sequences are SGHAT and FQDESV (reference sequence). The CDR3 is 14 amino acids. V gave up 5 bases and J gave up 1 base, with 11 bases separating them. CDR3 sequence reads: CASSGRQSNYGYTF. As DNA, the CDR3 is TGTGCCAGCAGCGGACGACAGAGTAACTATGGCTACACCTTC.

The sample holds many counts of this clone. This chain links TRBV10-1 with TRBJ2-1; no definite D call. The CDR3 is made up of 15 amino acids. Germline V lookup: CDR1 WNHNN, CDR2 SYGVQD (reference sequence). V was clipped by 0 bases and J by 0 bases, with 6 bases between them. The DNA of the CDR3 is TGCGCCAGCAGTGAGTCCAGTGACTCCTACAATGAGCAGTTCTTC. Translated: CASSESSDSYNEQFF.

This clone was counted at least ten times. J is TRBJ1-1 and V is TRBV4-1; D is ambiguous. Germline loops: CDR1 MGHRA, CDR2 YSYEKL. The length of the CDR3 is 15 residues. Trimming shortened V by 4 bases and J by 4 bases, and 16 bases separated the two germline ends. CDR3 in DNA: TGCGCCAGCAGCCGAGATCCGGGGTCCCGCACTGAAGCTTTCTTT. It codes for CASSRDPGSRTEAFF.

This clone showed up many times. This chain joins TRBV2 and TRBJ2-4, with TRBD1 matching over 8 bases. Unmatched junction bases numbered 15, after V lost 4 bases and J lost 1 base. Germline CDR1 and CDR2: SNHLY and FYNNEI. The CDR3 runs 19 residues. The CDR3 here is CASSGLGQDYFAAKNIQYF. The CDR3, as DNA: TGTGCCAGCAGTGGCTTGGGACAGGATTACTTCGCGGCCAAAAACATTCAGTACTTC.

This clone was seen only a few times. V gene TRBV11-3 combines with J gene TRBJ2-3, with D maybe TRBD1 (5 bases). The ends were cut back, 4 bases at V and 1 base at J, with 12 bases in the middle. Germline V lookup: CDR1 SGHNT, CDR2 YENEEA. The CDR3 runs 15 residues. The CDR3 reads CASSSRGTGTDTQYF. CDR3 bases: TGTGCCAGCAGCTCTAGGGGCACCGGCACAGATACGCAGTATTTT.

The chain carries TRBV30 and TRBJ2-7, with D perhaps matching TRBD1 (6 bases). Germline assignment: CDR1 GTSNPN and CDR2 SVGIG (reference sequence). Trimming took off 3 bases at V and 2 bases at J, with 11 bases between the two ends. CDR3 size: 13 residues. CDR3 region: CAWSEDSAYEQYF. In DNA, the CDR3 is TGTGCCTGGAGCGAGGACAGCGCCTACGAGCAGTACTTC.

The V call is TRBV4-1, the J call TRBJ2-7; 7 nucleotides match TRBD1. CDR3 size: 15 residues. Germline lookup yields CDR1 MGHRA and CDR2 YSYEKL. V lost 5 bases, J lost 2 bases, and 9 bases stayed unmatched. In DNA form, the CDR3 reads TGCGCCAGCAGCGCGACAGGGATCCAACCCTACGAGCAGTACTTC. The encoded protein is CASSATGIQPYEQYF.

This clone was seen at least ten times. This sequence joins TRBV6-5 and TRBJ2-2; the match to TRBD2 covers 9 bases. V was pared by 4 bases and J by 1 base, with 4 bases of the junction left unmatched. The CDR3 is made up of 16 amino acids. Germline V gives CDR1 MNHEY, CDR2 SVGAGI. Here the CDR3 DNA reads TGTGCCAGCAGTTCCCTGACTAGCGGGAACACCGGGGAGCTGTTTTTT. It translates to CASSSLTSGNTGELFF.

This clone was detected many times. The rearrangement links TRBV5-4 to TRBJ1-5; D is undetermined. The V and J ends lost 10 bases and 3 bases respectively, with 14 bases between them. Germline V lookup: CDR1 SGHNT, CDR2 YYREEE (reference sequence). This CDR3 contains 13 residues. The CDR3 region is CALSFEPNQPQHF. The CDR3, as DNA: TGTGCCCTCTCGTTTGAGCCCAATCAGCCCCAGCATTTT.

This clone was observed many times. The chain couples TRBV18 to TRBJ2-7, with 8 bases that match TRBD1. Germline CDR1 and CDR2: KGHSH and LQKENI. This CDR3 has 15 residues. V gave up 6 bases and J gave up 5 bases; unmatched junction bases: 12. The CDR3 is CASSLVGQGANEQYF. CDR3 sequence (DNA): TGTGCCAGCTCGCTGGTTGGGCAGGGGGCTAACGAGCAGTACTTC.

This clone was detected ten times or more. The CDR3 here is CASSSTGVEYGYTF. As DNA, the CDR3 is TGTGCCAGCAGTTCCACAGGGGTGGAGTATGGCTACACCTTC. This chain uses TRBV7-9 with TRBJ1-2; 7 bases fit TRBD1. V was pared by 6 bases and J by 5 bases, with 9 bases of the junction left unmatched. CDR1 SEHNR and CDR2 FQNEAQ come from the germline V gene (reference sequence). CDR3 size: 14 residues.

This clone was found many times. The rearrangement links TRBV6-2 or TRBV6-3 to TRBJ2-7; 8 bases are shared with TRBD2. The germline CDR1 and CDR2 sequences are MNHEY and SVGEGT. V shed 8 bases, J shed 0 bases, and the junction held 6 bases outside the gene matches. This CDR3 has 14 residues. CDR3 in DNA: TGTGCCAGCGAGGGTAGCGGGGCCTCCTACGAGCAGTACTTC. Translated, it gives CASEGSGASYEQYF.